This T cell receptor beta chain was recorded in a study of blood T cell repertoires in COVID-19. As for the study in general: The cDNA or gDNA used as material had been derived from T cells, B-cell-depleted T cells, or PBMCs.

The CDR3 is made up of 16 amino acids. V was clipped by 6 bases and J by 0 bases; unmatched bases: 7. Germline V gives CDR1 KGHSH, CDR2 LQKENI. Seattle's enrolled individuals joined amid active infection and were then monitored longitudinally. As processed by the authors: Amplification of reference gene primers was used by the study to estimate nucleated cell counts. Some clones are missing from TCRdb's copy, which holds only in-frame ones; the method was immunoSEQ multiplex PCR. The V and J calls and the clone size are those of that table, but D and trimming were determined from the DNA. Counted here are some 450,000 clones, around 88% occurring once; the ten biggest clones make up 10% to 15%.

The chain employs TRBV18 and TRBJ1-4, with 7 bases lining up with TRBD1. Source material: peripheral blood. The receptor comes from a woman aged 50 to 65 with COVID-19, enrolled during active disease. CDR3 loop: CASSYGQATTNEKLFF. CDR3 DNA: TGTGCCAGCTCGTACGGACAGGCGACAACTAATGAAAAACTGTTTTTT.